A selection of T cell receptor beta chains follows, all from one sample in a study of cytomegalovirus exposure and HLA in healthy donors. Clones were sequenced by immunoSEQ multiplex PCR, and TCRdb holds only the in-frame ones, with some missing. The sample includes under 200,000 clones, roughly 75% of them seen just once. Sequenced input: PBMCs. The receptors originated from a man between 35 and 55 years old in good health and CMV-seronegative. Both conserved end residues are part of each CDR3.

v_gene,CDR3aa
TRBV27,CATALGQSNQPQHF
TRBV19,CASTGQTYGYTF
TRBV5-1,CASSPGTGGSKEAFF
TRBV9,CASSVTPQPYEQYF
TRBV7-6,CASSLGTPRREETQYF
TRBV10-3,CAIRGLAEQETQYF
TRBV18,CASSPRGGQVLAGANVLTF
TRBV5-4,CASSLVEGGGYNEQFF
TRBV5-8,CASSFQGEANTEAFF
TRBV5-1,CASSIWTSGSADTGELFF
TRBV5-8,CASSRGDRGRTDTQYF
TRBV15,CATSRGMASGTTSYEQYF
TRBV2,CASRRPLGGNTEAFF
TRBV2,CASRWAEDRGRESPLHF
TRBV4-1,CASGQFNYGYTF
TRBV6-6,CASSSSRGQTEAFF
TRBV7-9,CASSSRLAGRETQYF
TRBV5-6,CASSTQGFSGNTIYF
TRBV7-9,CSSSLGTPNTGELFF
TRBV6-5,CASSSGSTDTQYF
TRBV6-5,CASSRGGSKKETQYF
TRBV19,CASSMGTGGSGEQYF
TRBV7-9,CASSHGLAGGYEQFF
TRBV5-1,CASSLVPGGGNEQFF
TRBV19,CASSETGASYNEQFF
TRBV19,CASSTTVGSYNEQFF
TRBV19,CASRLGGANTGELFF
TRBV7-3,CASSLKTGGAQFF
TRBV7-2,CASSLAGEGGGYTF
TRBV25-1,CASSDSGQPNQPQHF
TRBV7-3,CASSLAGGEETQYF
TRBV19,CASRLLTGANYGYTF
TRBV7-9,CASSLRWSGTGELFF
TRBV5-1,CASSFQEDTEAFF
TRBV29-1,CSALEGAYNEQFF
TRBV9,CASSTSHTGELFF
TRBV2,CASSGTGTGGTGELFF
TRBV7-8,CASSLGGTDEKLFF
TRBV6-5,CASSLTVFQPQHF
TRBV19,CASSISRHSSGNTIYF
TRBV7-9,CASSLPTGGGEKLFF
TRBV28,CASSPPHFINEQYF
TRBV5-1,CASSPEESRRLSYGYTF
TRBV6-5,CASSYFGGSATGELFF
TRBV14,CASRGAASSTYEQYF
TRBV6-5,CASSYMGTGGYEQYF
TRBV27,CASSPKYEAADTQYF
TRBV5-1,CASSLGTGSNQPQHF
TRBV7-2,CASSLQDRRVNEQFF
TRBV9,CASSVGPSSSYEQYF
TRBV19,CASSISPSASYEQYF
TRBV19,CASSISRGAGGQYEQYF
TRBV7-9,CASSSSSDGDEQYF
TRBV11-2,CASSLVGNPDTQYF
TRBV4-1,CASSHRVVADTQYF
TRBV21-1,CASSKEQPGIMETQYF
TRBV18,CASSPGEETQYF